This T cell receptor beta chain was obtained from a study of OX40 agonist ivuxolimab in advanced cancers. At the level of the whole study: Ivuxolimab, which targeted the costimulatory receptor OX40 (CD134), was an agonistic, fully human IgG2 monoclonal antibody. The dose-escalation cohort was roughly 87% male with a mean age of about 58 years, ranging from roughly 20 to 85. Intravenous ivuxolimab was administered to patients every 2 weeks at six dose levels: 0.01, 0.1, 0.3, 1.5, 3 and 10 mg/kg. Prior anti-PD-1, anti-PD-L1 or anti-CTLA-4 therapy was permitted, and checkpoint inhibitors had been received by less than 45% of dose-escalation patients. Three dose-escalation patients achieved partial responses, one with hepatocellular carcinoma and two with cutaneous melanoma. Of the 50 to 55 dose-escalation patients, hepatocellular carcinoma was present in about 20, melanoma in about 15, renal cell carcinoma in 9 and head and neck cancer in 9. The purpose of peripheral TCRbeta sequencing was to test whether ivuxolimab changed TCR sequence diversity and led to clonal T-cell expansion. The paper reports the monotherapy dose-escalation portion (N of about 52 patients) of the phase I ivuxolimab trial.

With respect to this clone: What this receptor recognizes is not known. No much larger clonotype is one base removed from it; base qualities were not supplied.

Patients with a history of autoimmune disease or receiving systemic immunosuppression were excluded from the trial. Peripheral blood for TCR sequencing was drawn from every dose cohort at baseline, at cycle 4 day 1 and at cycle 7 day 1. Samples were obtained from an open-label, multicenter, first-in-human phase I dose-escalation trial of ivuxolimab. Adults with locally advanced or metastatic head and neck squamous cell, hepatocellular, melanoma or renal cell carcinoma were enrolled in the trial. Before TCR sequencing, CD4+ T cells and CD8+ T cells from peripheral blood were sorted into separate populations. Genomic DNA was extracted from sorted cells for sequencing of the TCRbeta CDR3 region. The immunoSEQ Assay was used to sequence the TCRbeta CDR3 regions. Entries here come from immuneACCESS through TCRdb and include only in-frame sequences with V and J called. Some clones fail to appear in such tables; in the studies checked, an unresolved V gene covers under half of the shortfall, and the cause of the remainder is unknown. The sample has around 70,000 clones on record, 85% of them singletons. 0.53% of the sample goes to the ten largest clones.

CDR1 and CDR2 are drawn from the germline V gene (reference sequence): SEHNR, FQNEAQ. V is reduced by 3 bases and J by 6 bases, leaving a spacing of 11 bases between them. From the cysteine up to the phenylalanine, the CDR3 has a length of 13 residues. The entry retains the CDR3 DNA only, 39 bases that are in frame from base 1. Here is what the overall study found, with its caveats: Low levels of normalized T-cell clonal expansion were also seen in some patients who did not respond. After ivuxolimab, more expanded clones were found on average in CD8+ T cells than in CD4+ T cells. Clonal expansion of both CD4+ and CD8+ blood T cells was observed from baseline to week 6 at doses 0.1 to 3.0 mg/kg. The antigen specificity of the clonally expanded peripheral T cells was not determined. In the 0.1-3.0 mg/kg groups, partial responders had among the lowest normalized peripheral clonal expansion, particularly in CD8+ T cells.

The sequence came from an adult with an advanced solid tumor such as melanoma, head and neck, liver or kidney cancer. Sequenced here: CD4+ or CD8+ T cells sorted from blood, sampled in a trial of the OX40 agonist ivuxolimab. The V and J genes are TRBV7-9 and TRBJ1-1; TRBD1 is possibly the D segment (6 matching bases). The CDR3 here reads CASSFGQSAEAFF. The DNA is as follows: TGTGCCAGCAGCTTCGGACAGAGTGCTGAAGCTTTCTTT.